These 20 T cell receptor beta chains were all obtained from the same sample, sequenced in a study of T cells after yellow fever vaccination (dated by TCRdb to about 2019). What the treatment or condition label conveys for this sample: live attenuated yellow fever vaccine strain. Library method: 5' RACE. The run used an Illumina NovaSeq 6000. The public reads were reprocessed in TCRdb via fastp at Q25 and MiXCR, keeping in-frame beta chains. Merged by CDR3 protein, the rows form single entries marked with the most common genes and DNA. Across this sample there are 300,000 or so distinct CDR3 sequences, with around 10% seen only once. About 3.7% of the sample rests with the top ten. The input for sequencing was CD4+ T cells sorted from PBMCs, taken 5 days after the yellow fever booster vaccination. The source is a young man who received the YFV17D yellow fever vaccine.

The chain recombines TRBV12-3 or TRBV12-4 with TRBJ2-3; no definite D call. This CDR3 has 15 residues. Trimming stripped 1 base from V and 2 bases from J, with 10 bases between. CDR3: CASSLGIQHTDTQYF. For the CDR3, the DNA is TGTGCCAGCAGTTTAGGCATCCAGCACACAGATACGCAGTATTTT.

This clonotype was seen repeatedly, ten times or more. The chain uses TRBV5-1 and TRBJ1-1; D not certain. This CDR3 has 13 residues. Trimming shortened V by 4 bases and J by 0 bases, and 7 bases separated the two germline ends. Germline V gene data show CDR1 as SGHRS and CDR2 as YFSETQ. The CDR3 protein is CASSAQMNTEAFF. The CDR3 DNA sequence: TGCGCCAGCAGCGCCCAGATGAACACTGAAGCTTTCTTT.

This chain connects TRBV19 to TRBJ2-3, with TRBD1 matching over 10 bases. Trimming cost V 5 bases and J 5 bases; bases outside gene matches: 4. The CDR3 extends over 14 amino acids. CDR1 is LNHDA and CDR2 is SQIVND in the germline V gene (reference sequence). The CDR3 DNA reads as TGTGCCAGTAGTTTGACAGGGGGCTTAGATACGCAGTATTTT. This translates into CASSLTGGLDTQYF.

This clonotype was seen a handful of times. The chain recombines TRBV5-6 with TRBJ1-2; D remains unclear. Germline loops: CDR1 SGHDT, CDR2 YYEEEE. The V gene lost 1 base and the J gene lost 7 bases, with 17 bases spanning the gap. There are 15 residues in the CDR3. This chain's CDR3 is CASSLPGGTLGGYTF. CDR3 sequence (DNA): TGTGCCAGCAGCTTGCCGGGCGGAACCCTTGGTGGCTACACCTTC. Drawing the rest from reference TRBV5-6 and TRBJ1-2, the complete variable domain is DAGVTQSPTHLIKTRGQQVTLRCSPKSGHDTVSWYQQALGQGPQFIFQYYEEEERQRGNFPDRFSGHQFPNYSSELNVNALLLGDSALYLCASSLPGGTLGGYTFGSGTRLTVV.

The genes are TRBV12-3 or TRBV12-4 and TRBJ2-7; D possibly corresponds to TRBD2 (6 bases). The V and J ends lost 2 bases and 6 bases respectively, with 11 bases between them. This CDR3 region has 13 residues. CDR3 DNA: TGTGCCAGCAGTTTATTGGAGGGAAGCGAGCAGTACGTC. Residues: CASSLLEGSEQYV.

This clonotype has a count of ten or more. The chain couples TRBV11-2 to TRBJ2-2; no firm D call. The germline V gene encodes CDR1 SGHAT and CDR2 FQNNGV. V gave up 4 bases and J gave up 1 base, with 7 bases separating them. The CDR3 has 14 amino acids. In nucleotides, the CDR3 is TGTGCCAGCAGCTATAGACAGAACACCGGGGAGCTGTTTTTT. Protein: CASSYRQNTGELFF.

This sequence joins TRBV7-2 and TRBJ1-1; D is ambiguous. This CDR3 has 15 residues. CDR1 is SGHTA and CDR2 is FQGNSA in the germline V gene. V was cut by 5 bases and J by 2 bases, with 15 bases left in between. The CDR3 bases are TGTGCCAGCAGCCCCTCCCCCACGACTAACACTGAAGCTTTCTTT. Its protein is CASSPSPTTNTEAFF.

The sample holds a few counts of this clonotype. The chain couples TRBV5-1 to TRBJ1-6; tentatively, D is TRBD1 (6 bases). The CDR3 spans 16 residues. The germline gives CDR1 SGHRS, CDR2 YFSETQ. V was pared by 4 bases and J by 4 bases, with 15 bases between. The CDR3 DNA is TGCGCCAGCAGCCCGGGGGGCTCTGAATATAATTCACCCCTCCACTTT. Translation: CASSPGGSEYNSPLHF.

This clonotype was found a few times. The chain uses TRBV7-8 and TRBJ1-5; no clear D. The V gene lost 0 bases and the J gene lost 6 bases, with 12 bases spanning the gap. Germline V lookup: CDR1 SGHVS, CDR2 FQNEAQ. This CDR3 spans 15 amino acids. CDR3 protein: CASSLASGIRQPQHF. CDR3 sequence (DNA): TGTGCCAGCAGCTTAGCGTCGGGTATTCGTCAGCCCCAGCATTTT.

The table lists this clonotype with many counts. The gene calls are TRBV7-2 and TRBJ2-3; 11 bases agree with TRBD2. Germline CDR1 and CDR2: SGHTA and FQGNSA. CDR3 size: 17 residues. Trimming took 1 base from V and 1 from J; bases not matched to a gene: 4. CDR3 loop: CASSLGVSGGGTDTQYF. In DNA, the CDR3 is TGTGCCAGCAGCTTAGGTGTTAGCGGGGGGGGCACAGATACGCAGTATTTT.

A few counts support this clonotype. The chain has TRBV4-2 and TRBJ2-1; 10 positions agree with TRBD2. V gave up 0 bases and J gave up 7 bases; unmatched junction bases: 6. The CDR3 is made up of 16 amino acids. Germline assignment: CDR1 LGHNA and CDR2 YNFKEQ. CDR3 nucleotides: TGTGCCAGCAGCCAAGAAGCCAGCGGGGGGGTTAATGAGCAGTTCTTC. This encodes CASSQEASGGVNEQFF.

This clonotype has only a few counts. V usage is TRBV5-4 and J usage is TRBJ2-7; maybe TRBD1 (6 bases). Trimming shortened V by 4 bases and J by 7 bases, and 15 bases separated the two germline ends. Germline CDR1 is SGHNT and CDR2 is YYREEE (reference sequence). The CDR3 loop spans 13 amino acids. As DNA, the CDR3 is TGTGCCAGCAGCCGAACAGGGACGGGAGAGCAGTACTTC. Amino acid sequence: CASSRTGTGEQYF. Complete variable domain (other parts from reference TRBV5-4 and TRBJ2-7): ETGVTQSPTHLIKTRGQQVTLRCSSQSGHNTVSWYQQALGQGPQFIFQYYREEENGRGNFPPRFSGLQFPNYSSELNVNALELDDSALYLCASSRTGTGEQYFGPGTRLTVT.

The rearrangement uses TRBV6-5 and TRBJ1-2; D is uncertain. Per the germline V gene, CDR1 is MNHEY and CDR2 is SVGAGI. V gave up 5 bases and J gave up 5 bases, with 12 bases separating them. This CDR3 is built from 13 residues. This CDR3 reads CASSPPTGYGYTF. CDR3 DNA sequence: TGTGCCAGCAGTCCTCCTACGGGATATGGCTACACCTTC.

This clonotype showed up just a few times. The CDR3 DNA follows: TGTGCCAGCTCACCACGAAGAAGGGATGAGAGTATGATGAACACTGAAGCTTTCTTT. Translated, it gives CASSPRRRDESMMNTEAFF. The V call is TRBV18, the J call TRBJ1-1; D gene uncertain. CDR1 and CDR2 from the germline V gene are KGHSH and LQKENI. There are 19 residues in the CDR3. Trimming took 1 base from V and 0 from J, leaving 21 bases between them.

The chain recombines TRBV20-1 with TRBJ1-1; 8 bases line up with TRBD1. The length of the CDR3 is 14 residues. V shed 5 bases and J 1 base; nucleotides not matched to a gene: 6. Germline CDR1 DFQATT, CDR2 SNEGSKA (reference sequence). For the CDR3, the DNA is TGCAGTGCTGACAACAGGGGGGGGAACACTGAAGCTTTCTTT. It is translated as CSADNRGGNTEAFF.

The chain couples TRBV7-2 to TRBJ1-5; TRBD1 matches at 8 bases. The V and J ends lost 5 bases and 3 bases, in that order; junction bases with no gene match: 9. Germline V gene sequence: CDR1 SGHTA, CDR2 FQGNSA. The CDR3 length is 16 residues. The CDR3 spells CASSVTGQVFNQPQHF. CDR3 sequence (DNA): TGTGCCAGCAGCGTTACGGGACAGGTTTTCAATCAGCCCCAGCATTTT. The complete variable domain, with remaining parts taken from reference TRBV7-2 and TRBJ1-5, reads GAGVSQSPSNKVTEKGKDVELRCDPISGHTALYWYRQSLGQGLEFLIYFQGNSAPDKSGLPSDRFSAERTGGSVSTLTIQRTQQEDSAVYLCASSVTGQVFNQPQHFGDGTRLSIL.

This clonotype turned up a few times. The chain links TRBV24-1 to TRBJ2-3, with 10 bases identical to TRBD2. The CDR3 spans 14 residues. J gave up 7 bases and V 5 bases, and 5 bases lay outside the gene matches. Germline V CDR1 and CDR2: KGHDR, SFDVKD. The CDR3, as DNA: TGTGCCACCAGTGCGAGCGGGGGGGTGCATACGCAGTATTTT. This sequence encodes CATSASGGVHTQYF.

This clonotype was counted only a few times. The CDR3 coding sequence is TGCAGTGCGCTTAGCGGGGGAGACTCCTACGAGCAGTACTTC. Its protein product is CSALSGGDSYEQYF. The genes are TRBV20-1 and TRBJ2-7; TRBD2 agrees at 9 bases. Germline lookup yields CDR1 DFQATT and CDR2 SNEGSKA (reference sequence). The CDR3 consists of 14 residues. V lost 6 bases to trimming and J lost 0 bases; unmatched junction nucleotides: 6.

This clonotype was recorded many times. The chain carries TRBV20-1 and TRBJ2-1; 7 nucleotides align to TRBD2. The CDR3 is made up of 15 amino acids. V was clipped by 0 bases and J by 0 bases; unmatched bases: 2. Germline CDR1 is DFQATT and CDR2 is SNEGSKA (reference sequence). The CDR3 DNA follows: TGCAGTGCTAGAGAGGGGGGGAGCTCCTACAATGAGCAGTTCTTC. It encodes CSAREGGSSYNEQFF.

This clonotype has more than one count but fewer than ten. The J gene is TRBJ2-2, the V gene TRBV9; 11 bases map to TRBD2. V dropped 3 bases and J dropped 3; count of bases not matched to a gene: 10. CDR1 SGDLS and CDR2 YYNGEE come from the germline V gene. The CDR3 length is 18 residues. The CDR3 DNA follows: TGTGCCAGCAGCGCCCGACTAGCGGGGATAACGCACACCGGGGAGCTGTTTTTT. Translation gives CASSARLAGITHTGELFF.